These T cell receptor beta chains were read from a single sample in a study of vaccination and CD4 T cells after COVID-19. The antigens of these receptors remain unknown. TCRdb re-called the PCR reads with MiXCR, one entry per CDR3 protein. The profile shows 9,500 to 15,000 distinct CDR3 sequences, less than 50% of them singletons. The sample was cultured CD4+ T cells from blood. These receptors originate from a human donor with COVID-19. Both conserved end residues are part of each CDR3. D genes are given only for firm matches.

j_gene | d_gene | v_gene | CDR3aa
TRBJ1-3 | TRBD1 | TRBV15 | CATSWDRGNGNTIYF
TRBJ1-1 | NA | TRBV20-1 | CSASNRMNTEAFF
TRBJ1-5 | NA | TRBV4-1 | CASSQDLGRAGQPQHF
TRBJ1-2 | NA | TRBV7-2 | CASSHTKGDGYTF
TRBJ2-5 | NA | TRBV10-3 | CAISEDGLKRETQYF
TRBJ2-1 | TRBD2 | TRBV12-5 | CASGAGLAGDLNNEQFF
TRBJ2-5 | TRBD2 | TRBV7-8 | CASSPGLAGETQYF
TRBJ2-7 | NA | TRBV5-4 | CASKTDGSSYEQYF
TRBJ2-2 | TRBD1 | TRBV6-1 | CASSRQGQGFGELFF
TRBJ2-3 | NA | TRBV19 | CASSIPGGTDTQYF
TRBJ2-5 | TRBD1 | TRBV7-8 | CASSRAGQGVRETQYF
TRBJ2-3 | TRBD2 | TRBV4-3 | CASSQVSGGALDTQYF
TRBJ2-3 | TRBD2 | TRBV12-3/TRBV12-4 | CASKGTSGVDTQYF
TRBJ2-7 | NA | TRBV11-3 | CASSLVLSYEQYF
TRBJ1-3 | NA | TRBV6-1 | CASSVDHLSGNTIYF
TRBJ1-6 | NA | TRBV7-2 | CASSLEAGNNSPLHF
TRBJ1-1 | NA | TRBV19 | CASSVHGTNTEAFF
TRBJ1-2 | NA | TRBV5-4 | CASSFPGYYGYTF
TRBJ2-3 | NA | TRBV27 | CASSFWGMGGSDTQYF
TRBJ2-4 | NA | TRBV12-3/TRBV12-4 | CASTTGGIAGPKNIQYF
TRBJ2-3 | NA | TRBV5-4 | CASSQGRTDTQYF
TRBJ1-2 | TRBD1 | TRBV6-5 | CASSSATGPSWGYTF
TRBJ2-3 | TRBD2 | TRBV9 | CASSVEAGGLTDTQYF
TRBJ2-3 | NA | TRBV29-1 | CSVARGTTDTQYF
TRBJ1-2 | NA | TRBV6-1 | CASGTMGYGYTF
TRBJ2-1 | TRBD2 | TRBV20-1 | CSATPLAVSYNEQFF